One sample yielded the 5 T cell receptor beta chains listed below, sequenced in a study of cytomegalovirus exposure and HLA in healthy donors. Both 60 Vbeta primers and 13 Jbeta primers went into the PCR. Produced via immunoSEQ multiplex PCR; TCRdb's table is partial and in-frame only. The sample records some 150,000 clones, roughly 70% being singletons. The sequenced material came from PBMCs. These receptors all come from a woman aged 25 to 45 in good health and CMV-seronegative.

The rearrangement links TRBV18 to TRBJ2-7; 13 bases align to TRBD2. After removal of 4 bases from V and 5 bases from J, the junction contained 2 bases not matched to a gene. CDR1 is KGHSH and CDR2 is LQKENI in the germline V gene. This CDR3 has 14 amino acids. The chain's CDR3 is CASSLGLAGDEQYF. DNA of the CDR3: TGTGCCAGCTCACTAGGACTAGCGGGAGACGAGCAGTACTTC.

The rearrangement uses TRBV9 and TRBJ2-7, with D hard to call. Germline CDR1 reads SGDLS; CDR2 reads YYNGEE. Deletions cut 4 bases from V and 1 base from J, with 15 bases between. This CDR3 is 15 amino acids long. As DNA, the CDR3 is TGTGCCAGCAGCCCTGACAACGTTGAATCCTACGAGCAGTACTTC. Residues: CASSPDNVESYEQYF.

This clone was recorded once. The chain combines TRBV7-2 with TRBJ1-5, with D unresolved. Trimming pared 1 base from V and 4 bases from J, leaving 11 bases between. Germline V gene lookup returns CDR1 SGHTA and CDR2 FQGNSA. This CDR3 region has 15 residues. Here the CDR3 DNA reads TGTGCCAGCAGCTTAGGAGGGTTTGGTAATCAGCCCCAGCATTTT. Encoded protein: CASSLGGFGNQPQHF.

The gene calls are TRBV27 and TRBJ1-2; TRBD1 matches at 8 bases. Germline values: CDR1 MNHEY, CDR2 SMNVEV (reference sequence). Trimming at V came to 3 bases and at J to 6 bases, leaving 12 bases not matched to a gene. The CDR3 is 16 residues long. The CDR3 loop is CASSFRTGTNLNGYTF. In DNA form, the CDR3 reads TGTGCCAGCAGTTTTAGGACAGGGACTAATCTCAATGGCTACACCTTC.

The V call is TRBV7-9, the J call TRBJ1-1; no firm D call. The CDR3 totals 14 residues. Germline CDR1 SEHNR, CDR2 FQNEAQ (reference sequence). The V end was cut by 5 bases, the J end by 0 bases, with 10 bases between. The chain's CDR3 is CASSPGILNTEAFF. The CDR3 nucleotides are TGTGCCAGCAGCCCCGGGATCCTGAACACTGAAGCTTTCTTT.